The source of this T cell receptor (beta chain) is a study of blood T cell repertoires in COVID-19. The overall study: Spain, Italy and the United States supplied samples that represented acute and convalescent COVID-19. In each case, the material was cDNA or gDNA derived from T cells, B-cell-depleted T cells, or PBMCs.

The CDR3 is 15 amino acids. Looked up from germline, CDR1 is SEHNR and CDR2 is FQNEAQ (reference sequence). The V end lost 5 bases, the J end lost 10 bases, and 18 bases lay between the germline ends. Study processing details: Cell counts per sample came from amplifying reference gene primers. Profiled with immunoSEQ multiplex PCR; TCRdb holds only in-frame clones, not every one. V, J and clone size are taken as reported in that table, and D and trimming were inferred from the DNA itself. Found here are 180,000 or so clones, about 86% of them singletons; the top ten hold almost 1%. The clonotype comes from a man younger than 35 with acute or convalescent COVID-19. V and J are TRBV7-9 and TRBJ1-6; a weak D match, TRBD1 (5 bases). The sample comprised peripheral blood. CDR3 amino acids: CASSRSYGGLSPLHF. CDR3 bases: TGTGCCAGCAGCCGGTCTTACGGGGGGTTGTCACCCCTCCACTTT.